These T cell receptor beta chains were read from a single sample in a study of cytomegalovirus exposure and HLA in healthy donors. Libraries were prepared by immunoSEQ multiplex PCR; TCRdb keeps only in-frame clonotypes and omits some of them. The sample lists 140,000 to 150,000 clones; approximately 94% were seen once. The sample comprised PBMCs. The receptors shown here come from a man in his late teens or twenties in good health and CMV-seropositive. Each CDR3 is given with its conserved first and last residue. D genes are given only for firm matches. Clone size is not always given. Where it is, it says once, few, many or a class for expanded clones.

. TRBD2 TRBJ2-7 TRBV28 TGTGCCAGCAGTTTTCGATCAGCGGGAGGAAGGGAGCAGTACTTC CASSFRSAGGREQYF
. TRBD2 TRBJ2-2 TRBV18 TGTGCCAGCTCAGAGCGGGAGGACACCGGGGAGCTGTTTTTT CASSEREDTGELFF
once . TRBJ2-7 TRBV4-1 TGCGCCAGCAGCCACAGGGTAGGTTCCTACGAGCAGTACTTC CASSHRVGSYEQYF
. TRBD2 TRBJ2-5 TRBV13 TGTGCCAGCAGCTTAGGGCTAGCGGGAGTATCTCAAGAGACCCAGTACTTC CASSLGLAGVSQETQYF
. TRBD1 TRBJ2-3 TRBV5-4 TGTGCCAGCAGCTTGGCCGCCCAACAGGGGGGTACGCAGTATTTT CASSLAAQQGGTQYF
. . TRBJ2-3 TRBV19 TGTGCCAGTAGTCTCCAGCGGACTAGCACAGATACGCAGTATTTT CASSLQRTSTDTQYF
. TRBD2 TRBJ2-7 TRBV7-9 TGTGCCAGCAGTCCCGGACTAGCTGGACGATCCTCGAGGGGCGAGCAGTACTTC CASSPGLAGRSSRGEQYF
. . TRBJ1-1 TRBV4-1 TGCGCCAGCAGCCAAGGCAAGGGGTCGGGTAGCCCTGAAGCTTTCTTT CASSQGKGSGSPEAFF
. TRBD2 TRBJ2-2 TRBV7-2 TGTGCCAGCAGCTTTCCTTGGGCAGCGGGAGGGCCTATCGGGGAGCTGTTTTTT CASSFPWAAGGPIGELFF
. . TRBJ2-7 TRBV4-1 TGCGCCAGCAGCCCCCCCCAAGGGGGAGTCGACGAGCAGTACTTC CASSPPQGGVDEQYF
. . TRBJ2-1 TRBV7-3 TGTGCCAGCAGCTTAACGGGAGGAGGGTACAATGAGCAGTTCTTC CASSLTGGGYNEQFF
. . TRBJ2-7 TRBV5-4 TGTGCCAGCAACTACGGGCGAGGGTCGAGGGAGCAGTACTTC CASNYGRGSREQYF
. TRBD1 TRBJ2-7 TRBV30 TGTGCCTTTCGGGACAGGGAGAACGGCGAGCAGTACTTC CAFRDRENGEQYF
. TRBD2 TRBJ2-2 TRBV10-3 TGTGCCATCAGTGAGTCGACTCGTCTAGCGGGAGGTGGGGTAAACACCGGGGAGCTGTTTTTT CAISESTRLAGGGVNTGELFF
. . TRBJ2-1 TRBV19 TGTGCCAGTAGTCGGGCTGGGGGGTTCGATGAGCAGTTCTTC CASSRAGGFDEQFF
. . TRBJ1-1 TRBV6-1 TGTGCCAGCAGTGAATCTCACGCGACAGCGAAAGCAGCTTTCTTT CASSESHATAKAAFF
. TRBD1 TRBJ1-2 TRBV2 TGTGCCAGCAGCCAGGGACAGGGCGTCTATGGCTACACCTTC CASSQGQGVYGYTF
. . TRBJ2-7 TRBV5-6 TGTGCCAGCAGTCCTGGGCTAGCCGTTAGCTCCTACGAGCAGTACTTC CASSPGLAVSSYEQYF
. TRBD1 TRBJ2-5 TRBV18 TGTGCCAGCTCACCACCGGGACAGGGGTGGGAGACCCAGTACTTC CASSPPGQGWETQYF
. TRBD1 TRBJ2-7 TRBV5-4 TGTGCCAGCAGCCCCGTGGTGCAGGGGGCGCAGAGGGAGCAGTACTTC CASSPVVQGAQREQYF
. TRBD2 TRBJ2-1 TRBV27 TGTGCCAGCAGTTCCTGGACTAGCGGCTACAATGAGCAGTTCTTC CASSSWTSGYNEQFF
. . TRBJ2-1 TRBV5-1 TGCGCCAGCAGCTCCTGGACTCCGTCCTACAATGAGCAGTTCTTC CASSSWTPSYNEQFF
. . TRBJ2-7 TRBV7-2 TGTGCCAGCAGCTTACCCGCTCTAGCGCACGAGCAGTACTTC CASSLPALAHEQYF
once . TRBJ2-7 TRBV4-1 TGCGCCAGCAGCCAAGTATTTCGCCACGGGTGGGGGGACGAGCAGTACTTC CASSQVFRHGWGDEQYF
. . TRBJ1-1 TRBV25-1 TGTGCCAGCAGTGAATCGGTGGGGCCGAACACTGAAGCTTTCTTT CASSESVGPNTEAFF
. TRBD1 TRBJ2-3 TRBV19 TGTGCCAGTAGTATAGCCCCGGGACAGGGGCGCACAGATACGCAGTATTTT CASSIAPGQGRTDTQYF
once TRBD2 TRBJ2-7 TRBV28 TGTGCCAGCAGTTTAGCTGTGGGCGGGAGCAGGCACGAGCAGTACTTC CASSLAVGGSRHEQYF
. . TRBJ1-1 TRBV28 TGTGCCAGCAGCCACGGGGGCACTGAAGCTTTCTTT CASSHGGTEAFF
. TRBD1 TRBJ1-3 TRBV5-4 TGTGCCAGCACCCAGGGGGGCTCGGTTCTTGGAAACACCATATATTTT CASTQGGSVLGNTIYF
. TRBD1 TRBJ2-1 TRBV5-6 TGTGCCAGCAGCCCATTGGGACAGGGGACGTTGAGGGAGCAGTTCTTC CASSPLGQGTLREQFF
. . TRBJ1-4 TRBV9 TGTGCCAGCAGCGTTGGGGGGACTAATGAAAAACTGTTTTTT CASSVGGTNEKLFF
. . TRBJ1-2 TRBV6-5 TGTGCCAGCAGTTACTCTAGGTCAGGCCCTTATGGCTACACCTTC CASSYSRSGPYGYTF
. . TRBJ2-1 TRBV11-2 TGTGCCAGCAGCTTCTACTACCTCTCCTACAATGAGCAGTTCTTC CASSFYYLSYNEQFF
. . TRBJ2-7 TRBV23-1 TGCGCCAGCCCTTTCTTGCGCGAGCAGTACTTC CASPFLREQYF
once . TRBJ2-3 TRBV9 TGTGCCAGCAGCCCTAGGGCCGATATAGGACAGAGGGGCACAGATACGCAGTATTTT CASSPRADIGQRGTDTQYF
. TRBD2 TRBJ2-2 TRBV18 TGTGCCAGCTCACCGACCGCACTAGCGGGAGTCATCGGGGAGCTGTTTTTT CASSPTALAGVIGELFF
. . TRBJ1-2 TRBV30 TGTGCCTGGAGTGTAAAGGCAGCGGGGGGCTACACCTTC CAWSVKAAGGYTF
. TRBD1 TRBJ1-1 TRBV28 TGTGCCAGCAGTTTCGGCCCGGGACAGGGGGCCTTTCCCGCGAACACTGAAGCTTTCTTT CASSFGPGQGAFPANTEAFF
once . TRBJ2-3 TRBV4-1 TGCGCCAGCAGCCAAGGCAGGGCCGCTAGCACAGATACGCAGTATTTT CASSQGRAASTDTQYF